The sequence of this T cell receptor beta chain was determined in a study of blood T cell repertoires in COVID-19. Study context: Researchers got acute and convalescent COVID-19 samples from the United States, Italy and Spain. In each case, the material was cDNA or gDNA derived from T cells, B-cell-depleted T cells, or PBMCs.

Germline V gene sequence: CDR1 SEHNR, CDR2 FQNEAQ (reference sequence). Trimming cost V 3 bases and J 1 base; bases outside gene matches: 7. The CDR3 spans 17 residues. In the original analysis: Estimated nucleated cell counts came from reference gene primer amplification. Profiling relied on immunoSEQ multiplex PCR, and the TCRdb table lists in-frame clones only, not all of them. V and J calls and clone size come straight from that table; D and trimming were deduced from the DNA. The data contain 45,000 to 55,000 clones, about 83% of them singletons. The chain couples TRBV7-9 to TRBJ2-3; TRBD2 matches 10 bases. The source is a man in his fifties with acute or convalescent COVID-19. The sequencing input was peripheral blood. The CDR3 region is CASSLWLAGARTDTQYF. CDR3 in DNA: TGTGCCAGCAGCTTGTGGCTAGCGGGGGCCCGCACAGATACGCAGTATTTT.